The clone carrying this TCR beta chain was seen only a few times. The CDR3 is made up of 15 amino acids. Per the germline V gene, CDR1 is SGHTA and CDR2 is FQGNSA. V gave up 5 bases and J gave up 0 bases, with 14 bases separating them. The data were obtained in a study of blood T cell repertoires in COVID-19. Study overall: Acute-phase and convalescent COVID-19 samples originated in the United States, Italy and Spain. The analysed material was cDNA or gDNA that came from T cells, B-cell-depleted T cells, or PBMCs.

Clones were read by immunoSEQ multiplex PCR, and TCRdb kept only the in-frame ones, dropping some. The sample includes tens of thousands of clones, roughly 85% seen only once; the top ten take approximately 12%. Sequencing was carried out using peripheral blood. The receptor was derived from a human donor in a cohort sampled during active COVID-19. The gene calls are TRBV7-2 and TRBJ2-7, with D possibly being TRBD1 (5 bases). The CDR3 is CASSPDSYPSYEQYF. In DNA form, the CDR3 reads TGTGCCAGCAGCCCCGACAGTTACCCCTCCTACGAGCAGTACTTC.